Here is one T cell receptor beta chain with its context. The sample is drawn from a study of Tregs in tolerant kidney transplant recipients. CDR1 and CDR2 from the germline V gene are SGHTS and YDEGEE. V lost 4 bases, J lost 5 bases, and 6 bases stayed unmatched. The CDR3 covers 15 residues. Using immunoSEQ multiplex PCR, the repertoire was profiled, and TCRdb retains in-frame clones only, with some absent. The data show about 240,000 clones, about 80% seen once. The origin of this receptor is a human donor in good health. The J gene is TRBJ2-2, the V gene TRBV5-8; TRBD1 aligns across 9 bases. The sample consisted of CD4+ T cells from blood. CDR3 in amino acids: CASSAGDRDTGELFF. CDR3 sequence (DNA): TGTGCCAGCAGCGCTGGGGACAGGGATACCGGGGAGCTGTTTTTT.